This TCR beta chain was obtained from a study of blood T cells in healthy people across ages. A second roughly 6 to 12 cycle PCR used barcoded and J-beta primers. TCRdb re-called the 5' RACE reads through MiXCR, storing one row per CDR3 protein. Counted here are about 570,000 distinct CDR3 sequences, 27% occurring once; the ten biggest clones make up less than 20%. Germline-derived CDR1 and CDR2 are DFQATT and SNEGSKA (reference sequence). This CDR3 has 14 amino acids. The ends were cut back, 3 bases at V and 12 bases at J, with 20 bases in the middle. The TCR originated in a woman in her 70s in good health. What was sequenced was blood. The chain employs TRBV20-1 and TRBJ1-4; D possibly corresponds to TRBD1 (6 bases). The CDR3 sequence: CSASWSGGPGELFF. The CDR3 DNA sequence: TGCAGTGCTAGTTGGTCGGGGGGGCCCGGGGAACTGTTTTTT.